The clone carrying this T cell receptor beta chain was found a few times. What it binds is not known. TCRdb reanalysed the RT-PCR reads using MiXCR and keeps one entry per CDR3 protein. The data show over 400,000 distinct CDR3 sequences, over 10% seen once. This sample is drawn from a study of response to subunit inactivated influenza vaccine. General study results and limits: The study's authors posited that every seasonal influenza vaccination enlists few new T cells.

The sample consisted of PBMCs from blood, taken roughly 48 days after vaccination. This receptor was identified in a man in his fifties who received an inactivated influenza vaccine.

CDR3 sequence: CASSPSRTGYPDTQYF. CDR3 nucleotides: TGCGCCAGCTCTCCCAGCCGGACAGGGTACCCAGATACGCAGTATTTT. The rearrangement links TRBV5-1 to TRBJ2-3, with 8 bases aligning to TRBD1. CDR3 length: 16 amino acids. Losses at the gene ends were 7 bases for V and 4 bases for J; bases not matched to a gene: 14. CDR1 and CDR2 from the germline V gene are SGHRS and YFSETQ.